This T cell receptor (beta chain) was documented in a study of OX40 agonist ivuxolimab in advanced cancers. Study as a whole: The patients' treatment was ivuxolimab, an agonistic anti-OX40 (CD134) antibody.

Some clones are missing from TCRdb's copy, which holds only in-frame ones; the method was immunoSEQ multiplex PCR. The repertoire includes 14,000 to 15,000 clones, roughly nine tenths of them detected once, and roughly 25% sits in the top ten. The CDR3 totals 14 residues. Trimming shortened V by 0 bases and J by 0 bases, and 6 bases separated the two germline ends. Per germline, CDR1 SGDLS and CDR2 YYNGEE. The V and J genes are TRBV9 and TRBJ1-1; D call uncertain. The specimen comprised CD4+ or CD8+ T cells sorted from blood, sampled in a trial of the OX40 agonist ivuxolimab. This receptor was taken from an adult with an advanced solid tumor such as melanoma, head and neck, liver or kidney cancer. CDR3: CASSVGILNTEAFF. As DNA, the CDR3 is TGTGCCAGCAGCGTAGGAATATTGAACACTGAAGCTTTCTTT.